This record concerns one TCR beta chain sequence. Its specificity is unknown. The protocol was immunoSEQ multiplex PCR, while the TCRdb copy is restricted to in-frame clones and leaves out a portion. This table has around 90,000 clones, roughly 92% appearing once. This record comes from a study of graft-versus-host responses after intestinal transplantation. Study-wide results and caveats: Clonal ratios of graft-versus-host to host-versus-graft in allografts were high for patients exhibiting graft-donor T cell macrochimerism.

The TCR comes from a human donor who received an intestinal transplant. This specimen was unstimulated CD4+ T cells sorted from spleen or lymph node cells, taken before intestinal transplant.

The CDR3 region has the DNA TGCGCCAGCAGTGAGTCAAGGAACTATGGCTACACCTTC. This translates into CASSESRNYGYTF. This rearrangement joins TRBV10-2 to TRBJ1-2; D not resolved. The V gene lost 0 bases and the J gene lost 2 bases, with 4 bases spanning the gap. This CDR3 spans 13 amino acids. The germline V gene encodes CDR1 WSHSY and CDR2 SAAADI.